This entry features one T cell receptor (beta chain) sequence. The data derive from a study of blood T cell repertoires in COVID-19. The wider study: Samples came from the United States, Italy and Spain, spanning acute and convalescent COVID-19. PBMCs, B-cell-depleted T cells, or T cells were the source of the cDNA or gDNA that made up the material.

In the authors' workflow: Estimates of nucleated cell counts were drawn from the amplification of reference gene primers. Libraries were prepared by immunoSEQ multiplex PCR; TCRdb keeps only in-frame clonotypes and omits some of them. V, J and clone size reflect that table, while D and trimming were determined from the DNA. Here the sample spans some 47,000 clones, 86% being singletons. CDR1 is LNHDA and CDR2 is SQIVND in the germline V gene (reference sequence). V was cut by 5 bases and J by 0 bases, with 16 bases left in between. The CDR3 totals 16 residues. The sequenced sample was peripheral blood. The J gene is TRBJ1-1, the V gene TRBV19; the D is unclear. This receptor was obtained from a woman aged 55-75 years with acute or convalescent COVID-19. The CDR3 loop reads CASSPTSRVMNTEAFF. CDR3 nucleotide sequence: TGTGCCAGTAGTCCCACTTCGAGGGTGATGAACACTGAAGCTTTCTTT.